These 19 T cell receptor beta chains share one sample of origin, sequenced in a study of CD8+ T cells in alopecia areata. Peripheral blood and lesional scalp punch biopsies came from alopecia areata patients. Reverse transcribed after extraction, RNA yielded cDNA as the sequencing template. TCRdb's copy holds only in-frame clones and misses some; the assay was immunoSEQ multiplex PCR. The sample records roughly 20,000 clones, about 59% being singletons. The material was skin, obtained at week 0. Receptor source: a human donor with alopecia areata.

The chain uses TRBV7-6 and TRBJ2-3; 8 bases are a match to TRBD2. V lost 5 bases and J lost 0; bases outside the gene matches: 7. Germline-derived CDR1 and CDR2 are SGHVS and FNYEAQ. The CDR3 extends over 16 amino acids. The CDR3 region is CASSPSGGDSTDTQYF. In DNA form, the CDR3 reads TGTGCCAGCAGCCCGTCCGGGGGGGACAGCACAGATACGCAGTATTTT.

The V gene is TRBV19, the J gene TRBJ1-1; D uncertain. Trimming cost V 6 bases and J 4 bases, with 12 bases left between them. The germline V gene has CDR1 LNHDA and CDR2 SQIVND (reference sequence). This CDR3 is built from 13 residues. The CDR3 reads CASSRRGVTEAFF. The DNA of the CDR3 is TGTGCCAGTAGCCGACGGGGTGTCACTGAAGCTTTCTTT.

This clone was observed a few times. This chain connects TRBV6-5 to TRBJ1-2, with 9 bases fitting TRBD1. This CDR3 spans 16 amino acids. Losses at the gene ends were 0 bases for V and 6 bases for J; bases not matched to a gene: 8. CDR1 and CDR2 from the germline V gene are MNHEY and SVGAGI. The CDR3 spells CASSYSKQGAEDGYTF. DNA for the CDR3: TGTGCCAGCAGTTACTCGAAACAGGGGGCAGAGGATGGCTACACCTTC.

This clone was observed a handful of times. The J gene is TRBJ2-3, the V gene TRBV19, with 9 bases identical to TRBD1. Per germline, CDR1 LNHDA and CDR2 SQIVND (reference sequence). The trim removed 8 bases at V and 2 bases at J, leaving 8 bases unmatched. The CDR3 has 15 amino acids. As DNA, the CDR3 is TGTGCCAGTCGAACCGGGACAGGGAACACAGATACGCAGTATTTT. Translating gives CASRTGTGNTDTQYF.

The chain is built from TRBV4-3 and TRBJ2-5; 9 nucleotides agree with TRBD1. Germline-derived CDR1 and CDR2 are LGHNA and YSLEER. With V trimmed by 5 bases and J by 7 bases, 8 bases remained unmatched. The CDR3 totals 14 residues. CDR3 in DNA: TGCGCCAGCAGCTCCAGGACAGGGGTAGGGACCCAGTACTTC. This sequence encodes CASSSRTGVGTQYF.

The V call is TRBV6-6, the J call TRBJ1-1; TRBD1 might be the D (6 bases). V was trimmed by 6 bases and J by 4 bases, leaving 12 bases between them. Per germline, CDR1 MNHNY and CDR2 SVGAGI (reference sequence). CDR3 length: 13 residues. DNA of the CDR3: TGTGCCAGCAGGTCACAGGGTACCACTGAAGCTTTCTTT. This encodes CASRSQGTTEAFF.

Note on this clone: A much larger clone differs by one base, so this may be a read error. The chain employs TRBV4-2 and TRBJ1-6; 8 bases match TRBD1. V shed 0 bases, J shed 3 bases, and the junction held 10 bases outside the gene matches. This CDR3 has 19 residues. CDR1 and CDR2 from the germline V gene are LGHNA and YNFKEQ. CDR3 region: CASSQEEGGQGNYNSPLHF. For the CDR3, the DNA is TGTGCCAGCAGCCAAGAGGAGGGAGGACAGGGAAACTATAATTCACCCCTCCACTTT.

This chain's CDR3 is CASSEWRGGRTDTQYF. Written as DNA, the CDR3 is TGTGCCAGCAGTGAATGGCGGGGGGGACGGACAGATACGCAGTATTTT. J is TRBJ2-3 and V is TRBV2; 9 bases line up with TRBD2. CDR3 length equals 16 residues. The V gene's germline CDR1 is SNHLY and CDR2 FYNNEI. Trimming at V came to 2 bases and at J to 3 bases, leaving 6 bases not matched to a gene.

J is TRBJ2-2 and V is TRBV4-3; D is undetermined. The germline V gene encodes CDR1 LGHNA and CDR2 YSLEER. V lost 0 bases and J 10 bases, leaving 24 bases between the germline ends. This CDR3 is built from 18 residues. The CDR3 DNA sequence: TGCGCCAGCAGCCAAGATCAACGCGCGAACGCCCTGGGCGAGGAGCTGTTTTTT. This encodes CASSQDQRANALGEELFF.

The V call is TRBV5-3, the J call TRBJ2-1; D gene unclear. TRBV5-3 is assigned to the ORF class and has an uncertain function. Between the trimmed V and J ends, which lost 3 bases and 14 bases, there was a span of 12 bases. CDR3 size: 11 residues. CDR3 DNA: TGTGCCAGAAGCTCAGAGACGAGAGAGTTCTTC. Residues: CARSSETREFF.

The chain has TRBV5-4 and TRBJ2-3, with 7 bases matching TRBD2. CDR3 length: 13 amino acids. Germline lookup yields CDR1 SGHNT and CDR2 YYREEE (reference sequence). The J segment lost 5 bases and the V segment lost 4 bases, leaving 4 bases of the junction unmatched. CDR3 sequence (DNA): TGTGCCAGCAGCAGGACTAGTCAAGATACGCAGTATTTT. This encodes CASSRTSQDTQYF.

DNA for the CDR3: TGTGCCTGGAAAATCCCAGACACAAACTATGGCTACACCTTC. Translating gives CAWKIPDTNYGYTF. V gene TRBV30 combines with J gene TRBJ1-2; D is ambiguous. Trimming pared 4 bases from V and 2 bases from J, leaving 14 bases between. The CDR3 runs 14 residues. Germline V lookup: CDR1 GTSNPN, CDR2 SVGIG (reference sequence).

The chain has TRBV29-1 and TRBJ1-4, with D possibly TRBD1 on 6 matching bases. V was cut by 7 bases and J by 4 bases, with 13 bases left in between. There are 13 residues in the CDR3. Germline assignment: CDR1 SQVTM and CDR2 ANQGSEA. Here the CDR3 reads CSGQRGNNEKLFF. The CDR3, as DNA: TGCAGCGGCCAGAGGGGGAATAATGAAAAACTGTTTTTT.

The rearrangement uses TRBV5-1 and TRBJ1-1; TRBD1 agrees at 7 bases. The CDR3 sequence is 14 residues long. The germline CDR1 and CDR2 sequences are SGHRS and YFSETQ. The V segment lost 5 bases and the J segment 1 base; nucleotides outside the gene matches: 5. CDR3 in DNA: TGCGCCAGCAGGTACGGGACAGCGAACACTGAAGCTTTCTTT. Translating it yields CASRYGTANTEAFF.

This clone is categorized as large (0.1 to 1%). The identical CDR3 is also encoded by other nucleotide sequences in the sample. V and J are TRBV7-8 and TRBJ1-2; 8 positions match TRBD1. This CDR3 is built from 13 residues. V lost 1 base, J lost 6 bases, and 1 base stayed unmatched. Germline CDR1 reads SGHVS; CDR2 reads FQNEAQ. CDR3 in DNA: TGTGCCAGCAGCTTAGGGACAGGGAATGGCTACACCTTC. It specifies CASSLGTGNGYTF. Full variable domain (missing parts from reference TRBV7-8 and TRBJ1-2): GAGVSQSPRYKVAKRGQDVALRCDPISGHVSLFWYQQALGQGPEFLTYFQNEAQLDKSGLPSDRFFAERPEGSVSTLKIQRTQQEDSAVYLCASSLGTGNGYTFGSGTRLTVV.

This clone was observed a single time. This chain joins TRBV27 and TRBJ2-1, with 8 bases identical to TRBD2. The CDR3 runs 15 residues. CDR1 MNHEY and CDR2 SMNVEV come from the germline V gene (reference sequence). Trimming removed 2 bases from V and 6 bases from J; junction bases left unmatched: 6. The CDR3 region is CASSLVGGGLNEQFF. The CDR3 nucleotides read TGTGCCAGCAGTTTAGTCGGGGGGGGGCTCAATGAGCAGTTCTTC.

The rearrangement links TRBV5-1 to TRBJ1-2; 7 nucleotides match TRBD1. The CDR3 runs to 14 residues. Trimming cost V 5 bases and J 3 bases; bases outside gene matches: 7. Germline assignment: CDR1 SGHRS and CDR2 YFSETQ. The CDR3 DNA sequence: TGCGCCAGCAGAGAGGTCCAGGGGGACTATGGCTACACCTTC. Amino acid sequence: CASREVQGDYGYTF.

The DNA for the CDR3 is TGTGCCAGCTCACCGGAATGGGGCTCTTTCACAGATACGCAGTATTTT. It yields the protein CASSPEWGSFTDTQYF. The gene calls are TRBV18 and TRBJ2-3; possible D gene TRBD1, 5 bases. CDR1 is KGHSH, CDR2 LQKENI, per germline. The CDR3 consists of 16 residues. Trimming took 3 bases from V and 2 from J, leaving 15 bases between them. The entire variable domain, with the rest obtained from reference TRBV18 and TRBJ2-3, is as follows: NAGVMQNPRHLVRRRGQEARLRCSPMKGHSHVYWYRQLPEEGLKFMVYLQKENIIDESGMPKERFSAEFPKEGPSILRIQQVVRGDSAAYFCASSPEWGSFTDTQYFGPGTRLTVL.

This chain connects TRBV7-2 to TRBJ2-1, with TRBD2 matching over 10 bases. Trimming removed 6 bases from V and 7 bases from J; junction bases left unmatched: 3. This CDR3 comprises 13 residues. Germline CDR1 is SGHTA and CDR2 is FQGNSA. The CDR3 sequence is CASSFSGGNEQFF. CDR3 bases: TGTGCCAGCAGTTTTAGCGGGGGGAATGAGCAGTTCTTC.